The clone carrying this T cell receptor beta chain occurred a few times. These data belong to a study of tumour-infiltrating T cells in Burkitt lymphoma. Study background: Survival, overall and progression-free, tracked with productive clonality.

Profiling relied on immunoSEQ multiplex PCR, and the TCRdb table lists in-frame clones only, not all of them. The data contain under 9,000 clones, roughly two thirds of them seen just once; the ten biggest clones take up approximately 42%. Germline V CDR1 and CDR2: SGHTA, FQGNSA. The junction had 1 base not matched to a gene; V was cut back by 3 bases and J by 0 bases. The CDR3 runs to 14 residues. Sequenced input: tumor tissue. The chain couples TRBV7-2 to TRBJ1-1; 7 nucleotides line up with TRBD1. The receptor was derived from a human donor with diffuse large B-cell lymphoma. The CDR3: CASSLGQLNTEAFF. For the CDR3, the DNA is TGTGCCAGCAGCTTGGGACAGTTGAACACTGAAGCTTTCTTT.